The 15 T cell receptor beta chains below were found in one sample sequenced in a study of graft-versus-host responses after intestinal transplantation. Libraries were prepared by immunoSEQ multiplex PCR; TCRdb keeps only in-frame clonotypes and omits some of them. The data hold 30,000 to 40,000 clones, with approximately 93% observed a single time. Antigen specificity for these receptors is unknown. Material: unstimulated CD4+ T cells sorted from spleen or lymph node cells, obtained before transplant. The origin of the receptors is a human donor who was the organ donor for an intestinal transplant.

This chain joins TRBV29-1 and TRBJ1-1; D gene uncertain. Trimming shortened V by 5 bases and J by 3 bases, and 13 bases separated the two germline ends. CDR3 length: 13 amino acids. Germline V gene sequence: CDR1 SQVTM, CDR2 ANQGSEA. CDR3 DNA: TGCAGCGTTACTTTGTCCACGGACACTGAAGCTTTCTTT. Translating gives CSVTLSTDTEAFF.

V is TRBV23-1 and J is TRBJ2-3; a possible D gene is TRBD1 (6 bases). TRBV23-1 is designated an ORF whose function remains uncertain. V was pared by 4 bases and J by 2 bases, with 16 bases between. The CDR3 runs to 16 residues. CDR3 region: CASSPRDRHLTDTQYF. DNA for the CDR3: TGCGCCAGCAGTCCACGAGACAGGCACCTCACAGATACGCAGTATTTT.

The chain recombines TRBV30 with TRBJ2-5; 12 bases line up with TRBD2. CDR1 and CDR2 (germline): GTSNPN, SVGIG (reference sequence). Trimming cost V 3 bases and J 5 bases; bases outside gene matches: 7. This CDR3 spans 15 amino acids. This CDR3 reads CAWRALAGGRETQYF. CDR3 sequence (DNA): TGTGCCTGGAGAGCACTAGCGGGGGGCAGGGAGACCCAGTACTTC.

V is TRBV20-1 and J is TRBJ2-7; no clear D. V dropped 4 bases and J dropped 4 bases, with 8 bases sitting between them. This CDR3 is 11 amino acids long. From germline, CDR1 is DFQATT and CDR2 SNEGSKA (reference sequence). This chain's CDR3 is CSAMMVYEQYF. CDR3 in DNA: TGCAGTGCTATGATGGTTTACGAGCAGTACTTC.

The chain recombines TRBV7-3 with TRBJ2-3; no reliable D call. The CDR3 runs 12 residues. Germline V gene data show CDR1 as SGHTA and CDR2 as FQGTGA. V lost 5 bases, J lost 5 bases, and 8 bases lay in between. In DNA form, the CDR3 reads TGTGCCAGCAGCCCTTCTGGAGATACGCAGTATTTT. This translates into CASSPSGDTQYF.

The V and J genes are TRBV7-9 and TRBJ2-1; 7 positions agree with TRBD2. The CDR3 length is 16 residues. V lost 5 bases, J lost 4 bases, and 11 bases stayed unmatched. CDR1 and CDR2 (germline): SEHNR, FQNEAQ (reference sequence). In DNA, the CDR3 is TGTGCCAGCAGCGCACGAAGGTCTAGCGGATACAATGAGCAGTTCTTC. The encoded protein is CASSARRSSGYNEQFF.

The rearrangement links TRBV6-1 to TRBJ2-5; TRBD1 matches 8 bases. Gene TRBJ2-7 matches the end of the DNA better, so the J call may be wrong. CDR1 is MNHNS and CDR2 is SASEGT in the germline V gene. CDR3 length equals 13 residues. Written as DNA, the CDR3 is TGTGCCAGCACGAGACAGGGGCCCTACGAGCAGTACTTC. This codes for CASTRQGPYEQYF.

The CDR3 DNA is TGTGCCAGCAGTGCTCGTCGATCCGGGGAGCTGTTTTTT. Amino acids: CASSARRSGELFF. The rearrangement uses TRBV6-4 and TRBJ2-2; D unresolved. The V and J ends lost 4 bases and 6 bases respectively, with 9 bases between them. CDR1 is MRHNA, CDR2 SNTAGT, per germline. This CDR3 is 13 amino acids long.

The chain recombines TRBV19 with TRBJ2-2; 9 bases fit TRBD1. Germline trimming cut 6 bases from V and 1 base from J; bases unmatched to any gene: 21. Per germline, CDR1 LNHDA and CDR2 SQIVND (reference sequence). The CDR3 covers 21 residues. This CDR3 reads CASSPWPAHQRTGENTGELFF. Here the CDR3 DNA reads TGTGCCAGTAGCCCATGGCCCGCCCACCAAAGGACAGGGGAGAACACCGGGGAGCTGTTTTTT. Supplemented by reference TRBV19 and TRBJ2-2, the full variable domain reads DGGITQSPKYLFRKEGQNVTLSCEQNLNHDAMYWYRQDPGQGLRLIYYSQIVNDFQKGDIAEGYSVSREKKESFPLTVTSAQKNPTAFYLCASSPWPAHQRTGENTGELFFGEGSRLTVL.

This clone was observed a single time. The chain couples TRBV6-1 to TRBJ1-6; 7 positions match TRBD1. V lost 3 bases, J lost 4 bases, and 3 bases stayed unmatched. The CDR3 is 15 amino acids. From germline, CDR1 is MNHNS and CDR2 SASEGT. CDR3 coding DNA: TGTGCCAGCAGTGAGTTGGACAGGTATAATTCACCCCTCCACTTT. It encodes CASSELDRYNSPLHF.

The chain is built from TRBV27 and TRBJ2-2; the match to TRBD2 covers 9 bases. The germline V gene encodes CDR1 MNHEY and CDR2 SMNVEV (reference sequence). This CDR3 is built from 16 residues. V was clipped by 0 bases and J by 7 bases; unmatched bases: 6. This chain's CDR3 is CASSLSSGGPGGELFF. CDR3 DNA sequence: TGTGCCAGCAGTTTATCCAGCGGGGGGCCCGGCGGGGAGCTGTTTTTT.

A single count supports this clone. This chain joins TRBV28 and TRBJ2-3; 8 positions agree with TRBD1. Trimming cost V 2 bases and J 1 base; bases outside gene matches: 5. Germline assignment: CDR1 MDHEN and CDR2 SYDVKM. The CDR3 runs to 16 residues. CDR3 nucleotides: TGTGCCAGCAGTTTACCTAGGGACAGGCGCACAGATACGCAGTATTTT. As protein: CASSLPRDRRTDTQYF.

This chain links TRBV9 with TRBJ2-3; D is unresolved. CDR1 and CDR2 (germline): SGDLS, YYNGEE. This CDR3 has 14 amino acids. The V gene lost 0 bases and the J gene lost 0 bases, with 5 bases spanning the gap. The CDR3 reads CASSVAPSTDTQYF. The CDR3 bases are TGTGCCAGCAGCGTAGCCCCTAGCACAGATACGCAGTATTTT.

This clone was observed a handful of times. The CDR3 is CASSYSGTGGYEQYF. CDR3 nucleotide sequence: TGTGCCAGCAGTTACTCCGGGACAGGGGGCTACGAGCAGTACTTC. The chain combines TRBV6-6 with TRBJ2-7; 11 bases align to TRBD1. This CDR3 comprises 15 residues. The V gene's germline CDR1 is MNHNY and CDR2 SVGAGI (reference sequence). The junction had 1 base not matched to a gene; V was cut back by 0 bases and J by 3 bases.

V gene TRBV30 combines with J gene TRBJ1-4, with TRBD1 as a possible D gene (5 bases). CDR3 length equals 13 residues. Germline-derived CDR1 and CDR2 are GTSNPN and SVGIG (reference sequence). Between the trimmed V and J ends, which lost 2 bases and 4 bases, there was a span of 8 bases. The CDR3 coding sequence is TGTGCCTGGAGTTGGGACGGTAATGAAAAACTGTTTTTT. This encodes CAWSWDGNEKLFF.